This T cell receptor beta chain was captured in a study of blood T cells in healthy people across ages. V was clipped by 4 bases and J by 5 bases; unmatched bases: 2. This CDR3 is built from 13 residues. Per the germline V gene, CDR1 is SQVTM and CDR2 is ANQGSEA. Using a J-beta primer mix together with a sample-barcoded 5' primer, a second PCR was run for about 6 to 11 cycles. TCRdb analysed the 5' RACE reads with MiXCR anew, one entry per CDR3 protein. This table holds around 1,700,000 distinct CDR3 sequences, about 28% found once. The V call is TRBV29-1, the J call TRBJ1-6; TRBD1 aligns across 7 bases. Sample: blood. This receptor was taken from a woman in her 30s in good health. The CDR3 reads CSVGQGHNSPLHF. As DNA, the CDR3 is TGCAGCGTTGGACAGGGCCATAATTCACCCCTCCACTTT.